This TCR beta chain is drawn from a study of T-cell reconstitution after alpha-beta-depleted transplantation in children. The V gene lost 6 bases and the J gene lost 2 bases, with 18 bases spanning the gap. CDR1 and CDR2 from the germline V gene are MDHEN and SYDVKM. The CDR3 is 16 residues long. The TCRbeta library was prepared with unique molecular identifiers. TCRdb ran MiXCR on the PCR reads and lists one entry per CDR3 protein. The repertoire consists of around 370,000 distinct CDR3 sequences, with approximately 10% occurring once and the leading ten covering under 3%. V is TRBV28 and J is TRBJ2-3, with D unclear. The material sequenced was PBMCs from the stem cell graft donor, taken from the stem cell graft. The TCR sequence derives from a human donor who donated a stem cell graft to a child with acute lymphoblastic leukemia. The CDR3 nucleotides are TGTGCCAGCAGCGCCCCGGGCCCCTTCCACACAGATACGCAGTATTTT. Encoded protein: CASSAPGPFHTDTQYF.